Presented here are 22 T cell receptor beta chains from one specimen sequenced in a study of vaccination effects on CD4 cells after COVID-19. Clones were sequenced by immunoSEQ multiplex PCR, and TCRdb holds only the in-frame ones, with some missing. The table lists around 25,000 clones, 72% of them singletons. Their cognate antigens are unknown. Viral peptide pool expansion of antigen-specific CD4+ T cells preceded sequencing in the ViraFEST assay. Culture lasted around eleven days before CD4+ T cell isolation. Negative nucleocapsid antibody tests before and after vaccination confirmed no previous SARS-CoV-2 infection. Material: CD4+ T cells from PBMCs cultured with SARS-CoV-2 spike peptides, obtained before COVID-19 vaccination. The receptors here all came from a human donor who received a COVID-19 vaccine.

V is TRBV14 and J is TRBJ2-3; D is tentatively TRBD1 or TRBD2 (5 bases each). From germline, CDR1 is SGHDN and CDR2 FVKESK. V was trimmed by 4 bases and J by 2 bases, leaving 10 bases between them. This CDR3 is 14 amino acids long. CDR3 bases: TGTGCCAGCAGCCTCTGGGACGTCACAGATACGCAGTATTTT. Protein sequence: CASSLWDVTDTQYF. The full variable domain, with the rest looked up from reference TRBV14 and TRBJ2-3, is EAGVTQFPSHSVIEKGQTVTLRCDPISGHDNLYWYRRVMGKEIKFLLHFVKESKQDESGMPNNRFLAERTGGTYSTLKVQPAELEDSGVYFCASSLWDVTDTQYFGPGTRLTVL.

The V gene is TRBV5-1, the J gene TRBJ2-5, with D possibly TRBD2 on 5 matching bases. Germline V gene sequence: CDR1 SGHRS, CDR2 YFSETQ. Trimming removed 2 bases from V and 4 bases from J, with 6 bases in between. The CDR3 is 12 residues long. CDR3 region: CASSFGVETQYF. The CDR3 DNA sequence: TGCGCCAGCAGCTTCGGGGTAGAGACCCAGTACTTC.

This chain uses TRBV29-1 with TRBJ2-3; possibly TRBD2 for D (6 bases). The CDR3 length is 13 residues. The V end lost 7 bases, the J end lost 2 bases, and 13 bases lay between the germline ends. Germline CDR1 is SQVTM and CDR2 is ANQGSEA. In DNA, the CDR3 is TGCAGCGGTGGGGGACTCTTCACAGATACGCAGTATTTT. Its translation: CSGGGLFTDTQYF.

This clone was found a few times. V gene TRBV7-2 combines with J gene TRBJ2-2; possibly TRBD1 for D (5 bases). The V gene lost 5 bases and the J gene lost 1 base, with 17 bases spanning the gap. The CDR3 totals 17 residues. Germline assignment: CDR1 SGHTA and CDR2 FQGNSA. The CDR3 bases are TGTGCCAGCAGCATCAGACAGAGCTTCTTGAACACCGGGGAGCTGTTTTTT. Residues: CASSIRQSFLNTGELFF. Together with reference TRBV7-2 and TRBJ2-2, the CDR3 gives the full variable domain: GAGVSQSPSNKVTEKGKDVELRCDPISGHTALYWYRQSLGQGLEFLIYFQGNSAPDKSGLPSDRFSAERTGGSVSTLTIQRTQQEDSAVYLCASSIRQSFLNTGELFFGEGSRLTVL.

CDR3 protein: CSATGQGNTEAFF. The CDR3 region has the DNA TGCAGCGCTACGGGACAGGGAAACACTGAAGCTTTCTTT. The rearrangement uses TRBV29-1 and TRBJ1-1; 9 bases line up with TRBD1. The length of the CDR3 is 13 residues. CDR1 and CDR2 (germline): SQVTM, ANQGSEA. Germline trimming cut 7 bases from V and 2 bases from J; bases unmatched to any gene: 5.

The sample holds a few counts of this clone. The chain recombines TRBV29-1 with TRBJ1-2; no clear D gene. This CDR3 contains 9 residues. Germline loops: CDR1 SQVTM, CDR2 ANQGSEA. Deletions cut 6 bases from V and 12 bases from J, with 11 bases between. CDR3 in amino acids: CSVDRLDTF. The CDR3 DNA follows: TGCAGCGTGGATCGGCTGGACACCTTC.

The gene calls are TRBV10-3 and TRBJ1-1; D ambiguous. Trimming cost V 3 bases and J 2 bases, with 16 bases left between them. Germline V gene lookup returns CDR1 ENHRY and CDR2 SYGVKD. The CDR3 sequence is 16 residues long. The DNA for the CDR3 is TGTGCCATCAGTGACAGGACTCTCGACCTAAACACTGAAGCTTTCTTT. This gives the protein CAISDRTLDLNTEAFF.

V usage is TRBV28 and J usage is TRBJ1-6, with 9 bases that match TRBD1. The junction had 7 bases not matched to a gene; V was cut back by 7 bases and J by 0 bases. The germline V gene has CDR1 MDHEN and CDR2 SYDVKM. This CDR3 is built from 17 residues. CDR3 in amino acids: CASIPGQGSSYNSPLHF. CDR3 coding DNA: TGTGCCAGCATACCGGGACAGGGCAGCTCCTATAATTCACCCCTCCACTTT.

The J gene is TRBJ1-2, the V gene TRBV6-5; unclear D gene. Germline loops: CDR1 MNHEY, CDR2 SVGAGI. V dropped 0 bases and J dropped 8 bases, with 13 bases sitting between them. The CDR3 runs to 14 residues. CDR3 nucleotides: TGTGCCAGCAGTTACTCGGACCGAAGGAGGGGCTACACCTTC. Its translation is CASSYSDRRRGYTF.

This rearrangement joins TRBV24-1 to TRBJ2-1, with 16 bases that match TRBD2. The CDR3 has 18 residues. Germline V gives CDR1 KGHDR, CDR2 SFDVKD. With V trimmed by 5 bases and J by 4 bases, 7 bases remained unmatched. CDR3 protein: CATSAAGLAGGAYNEQFF. CDR3 nucleotides: TGTGCCACCAGTGCCGCGGGACTAGCGGGGGGGGCATACAATGAGCAGTTCTTC.

Details on this clone: The same CDR3 arises from other DNA sequences in this sample as well. This chain connects TRBV5-1 to TRBJ1-2, with TRBD1 matching over 9 bases. The junction had 1 base not matched to a gene; V was cut back by 2 bases and J by 8 bases. Looked up from germline, CDR1 is SGHRS and CDR2 is YFSETQ. The CDR3 sequence is 12 residues long. Here the CDR3 DNA reads TGCGCCAGCAGCTTAGGGACAGGGGGCTACACCTTC. Translated, it gives CASSLGTGGYTF.

This clone was recorded only once. The chain has TRBV29-1 and TRBJ2-3; 14 bases map to TRBD2. Germline V lookup: CDR1 SQVTM, CDR2 ANQGSEA. Unmatched junction bases numbered 6, after V lost 6 bases and J lost 7 bases. The CDR3 has 14 amino acids. Written as DNA, the CDR3 is TGCAGCGTCGGGACTAGCGGGAGAGTGAATACGCAGTATTTT. Its protein is CSVGTSGRVNTQYF.

V gene TRBV27 combines with J gene TRBJ1-3, with TRBD1 as a possible D gene (6 bases). Germline V lookup: CDR1 MNHEY, CDR2 SMNVEV (reference sequence). V lost 6 bases and J 5 bases, leaving 23 bases between the germline ends. The CDR3 totals 17 residues. Here the CDR3 DNA reads TGTGCCAGCAGCCGGAAGTGGGGGGGGCAATCCAGAAACACCATATATTTT. Its translation is CASSRKWGGQSRNTIYF.

V usage is TRBV18 and J usage is TRBJ2-1, with 8 nucleotides matching TRBD2. The CDR3 runs 15 residues. From germline, CDR1 is KGHSH and CDR2 LQKENI. V shed 4 bases, J shed 8 bases, and the junction held 10 bases outside the gene matches. The CDR3 nucleotides are TGTGCCAGCTCACTGAGCGGGGGATCGGGCGATGAGCAGTTCTTC. Its protein is CASSLSGGSGDEQFF.

The chain employs TRBV7-9 and TRBJ1-4, with TRBD1 as a possible D gene (6 bases). The CDR3 runs to 16 residues. Looked up from germline, CDR1 is SEHNR and CDR2 is FQNEAQ (reference sequence). Trimming removed 0 bases at V and 8 bases at J, with 16 bases between. DNA for the CDR3: TGTGCCAGCAGCTTAGCTTTGAGACAGGCGAAAGAAAAACTGTTTTTT. Translated, it gives CASSLALRQAKEKLFF.

This clone showed up just a few times. The chain uses TRBV6-5 and TRBJ2-3; 13 bases map to TRBD2. Germline V CDR1 and CDR2: MNHEY, SVGAGI. The CDR3 loop spans 16 amino acids. V was pared by 2 bases and J by 5 bases, with 4 bases of the junction left unmatched. In DNA, the CDR3 is TGTGCCAGCAGTTACGGAGGGACTAGCGGGGTAGATACGCAGTATTTT. Translation: CASSYGGTSGVDTQYF.

The V and J genes are TRBV5-6 and TRBJ1-1, with a tentative D call TRBD1 (6 bases). This CDR3 is 16 amino acids long. Germline V CDR1 and CDR2: SGHDT, YYEEEE. Trimming shortened V by 2 bases and J by 1 base, and 15 bases separated the two germline ends. The CDR3 sequence is CASSLYPGHQNTEAFF. The CDR3, as DNA: TGTGCCAGCAGCTTATATCCGGGACACCAGAACACTGAAGCTTTCTTT. The variable domain in full, with the rest retrieved from reference TRBV5-6 and TRBJ1-1, is DAGVTQSPTHLIKTRGQQVTLRCSPKSGHDTVSWYQQALGQGPQFIFQYYEEEERQRGNFPDRFSGHQFPNYSSELNVNALLLGDSALYLCASSLYPGHQNTEAFFGQGTRLTVV.

The chain uses TRBV14 and TRBJ2-7; the D gene is possibly TRBD1 (5 bases). In germline, CDR1 is SGHDN, CDR2 FVKESK. CDR3 length: 15 residues. Deletions cut 1 base from V and 7 bases from J, with 17 bases between. CDR3: CASSQVGTGLGEQYF. The CDR3 DNA sequence: TGTGCCAGCAGCCAAGTCGGTACAGGTCTGGGTGAGCAGTACTTC.

This clone was observed a few times. The gene calls are TRBV7-2 and TRBJ1-5; D ambiguous. The ends were cut back, 6 bases at V and 5 bases at J, with 8 bases in the middle. The germline V gene has CDR1 SGHTA and CDR2 FQGNSA. The CDR3 is 12 residues long. For the CDR3, the DNA is TGTGCCAGCAGACTAACGGATCAGCCCCAGCATTTT. Its translation is CASRLTDQPQHF.

The chain carries TRBV12-3 or TRBV12-4 and TRBJ1-1; D unresolved. The V end lost 4 bases, the J end lost 7 bases, and 10 bases lay between the germline ends. CDR3 size: 12 residues. CDR3 sequence: CASSWGPLEAFF. The CDR3 DNA reads TGTGCCAGCAGTTGGGGTCCCCTTGAAGCTTTCTTT.

This clone has a handful of counts. V is TRBV2 and J is TRBJ2-1; D ambiguous. The CDR3 length is 14 residues. CDR1 is SNHLY and CDR2 is FYNNEI in the germline V gene. V was shortened by 4 bases and J by 1 base, with 8 bases between the two germline ends. CDR3 protein: CASSATRSYNEQFF. The CDR3, as DNA: TGTGCCAGCAGTGCCACCAGGTCCTACAATGAGCAGTTCTTC.

J is TRBJ1-5 and V is TRBV29-1; TRBD1 is a possible D gene (5 bases). CDR1 SQVTM and CDR2 ANQGSEA come from the germline V gene. This CDR3 is 14 amino acids long. Trimming took off 3 bases at V and 4 bases at J, with 13 bases between the two ends. This chain's CDR3 is CSVEVQGPNQPQHF. In DNA form, the CDR3 reads TGCAGCGTTGAGGTGCAGGGACCAAATCAGCCCCAGCATTTT.